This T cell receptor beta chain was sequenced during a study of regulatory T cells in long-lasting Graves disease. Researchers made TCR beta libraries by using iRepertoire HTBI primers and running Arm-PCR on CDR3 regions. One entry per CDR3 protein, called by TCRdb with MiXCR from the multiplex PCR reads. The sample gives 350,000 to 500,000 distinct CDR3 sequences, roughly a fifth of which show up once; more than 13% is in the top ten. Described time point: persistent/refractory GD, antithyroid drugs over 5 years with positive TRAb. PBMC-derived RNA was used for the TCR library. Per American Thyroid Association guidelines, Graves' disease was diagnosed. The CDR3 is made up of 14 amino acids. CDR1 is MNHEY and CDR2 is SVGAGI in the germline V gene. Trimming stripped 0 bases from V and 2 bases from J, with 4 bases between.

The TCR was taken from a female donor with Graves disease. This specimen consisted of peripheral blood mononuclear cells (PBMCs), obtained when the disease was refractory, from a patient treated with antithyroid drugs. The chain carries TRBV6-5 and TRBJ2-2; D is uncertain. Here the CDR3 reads CASSYSFNTGELFF. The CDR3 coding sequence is TGTGCCAGCAGTTACTCTTTCAACACCGGGGAGCTGTTTTTT.